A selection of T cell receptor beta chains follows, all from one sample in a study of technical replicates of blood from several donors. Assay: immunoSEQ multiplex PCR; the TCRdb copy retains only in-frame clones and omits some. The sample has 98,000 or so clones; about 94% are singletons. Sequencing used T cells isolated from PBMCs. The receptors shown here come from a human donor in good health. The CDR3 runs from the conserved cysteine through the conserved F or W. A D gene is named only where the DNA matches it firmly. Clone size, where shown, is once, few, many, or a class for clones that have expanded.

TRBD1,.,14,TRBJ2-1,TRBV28,TGTGCCAGCAGAACAGGGGGGAACTACAATGAGCAGTTCTTC,CASRTGGNYNEQFF
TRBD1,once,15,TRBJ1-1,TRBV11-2,TGTGCCAGCAGCTTAGGCTCTGCAGGGGGAACTGAAGCTTTCTTT,CASSLGSAGGTEAFF
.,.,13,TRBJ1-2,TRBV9,TGTGCCAGCAGCGGGGGCAATGTGGTAGGCTACACCTTC,CASSGGNVVGYTF
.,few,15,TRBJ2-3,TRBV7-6,TGTGCCAGCAGCGCCTGGCAGGGCGGCACAGATACGCAGTATTTT,CASSAWQGGTDTQYF
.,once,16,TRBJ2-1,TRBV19,TGTGCCAGTACCATATCATCGGGTAGCTCCTACAATGAGCAGTTCTTC,CASTISSGSSYNEQFF
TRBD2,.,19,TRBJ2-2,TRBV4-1,TGCGCCAGCAGCCAATCGCCAAACGGGGGGGCCGGGGACACCGGGGAGCTGTTTTTT,CASSQSPNGGAGDTGELFF
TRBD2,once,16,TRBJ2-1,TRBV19,TGTGCCAGTAGTATTTCCGCTAGCGGATCCTACAATGAGCAGTTCTTC,CASSISASGSYNEQFF
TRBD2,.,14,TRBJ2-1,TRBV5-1,TGCGCCAGCAGCTTCCTTAGCGGGAGCGATGAGCAGTTCTTC,CASSFLSGSDEQFF
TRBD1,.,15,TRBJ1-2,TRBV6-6,TGTGCCAGCAGTTTACAAGAGGGACAGGGGCATGGCTACACCTTC,CASSLQEGQGHGYTF
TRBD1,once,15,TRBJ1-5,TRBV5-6,TGTGCCAGCAGCTTCGGGACAGGGGTCCAGCAGCCCCAGCATTTT,CASSFGTGVQQPQHF
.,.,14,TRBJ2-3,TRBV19,TGTGCCAGTCACGAACGGAGCCTCACAGATACGCAGTATTTT,CASHERSLTDTQYF
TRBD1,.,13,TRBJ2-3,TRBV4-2,TGTGCCAGCAGCCAGACAGGGACAGATACGCAGTATTTT,CASSQTGTDTQYF
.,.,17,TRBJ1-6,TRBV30,TGTGCCTGGAGTGCAACCACCTACAGGGATCTCGATTCACCCCTCCACTTT,CAWSATTYRDLDSPLHF
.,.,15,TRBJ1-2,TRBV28,TGTGCCAGCAGTCCTATGCGGTGGGGGGACTATGGCTACACCTTC,CASSPMRWGDYGYTF
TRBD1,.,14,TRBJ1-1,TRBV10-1,TGCGCCAGCAGACCACAGGGGTTGAACACTGAAGCTTTCTTT,CASRPQGLNTEAFF
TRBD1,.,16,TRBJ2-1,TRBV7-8,TGTGCCAGCAGCTTTCGGTGGACAGGGGTTGGGAATGAGCAGTTCTTC,CASSFRWTGVGNEQFF
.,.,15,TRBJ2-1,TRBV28,TGTGCCAGCAGTTTAGTAGGACAGTTATACAATGAGCAGTTCTTC,CASSLVGQLYNEQFF
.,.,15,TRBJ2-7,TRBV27,TGTGCCAGCAGTACGCCGGGGGGCCCCAACTACGAGCAGTACTTC,CASSTPGGPNYEQYF
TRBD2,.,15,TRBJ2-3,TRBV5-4,TGTGCCAGCAGCTCGCGGGGGGGATACACAGATACGCAGTATTTT,CASSSRGGYTDTQYF
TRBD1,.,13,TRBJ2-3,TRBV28,TGTGCCATTCAGGGGGCAGGCACAGATACGCAGTATTTT,CAIQGAGTDTQYF
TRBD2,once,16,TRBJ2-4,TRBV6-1,TGTGCCAGCAGCGAAGGACTAGCGGGAGCAAAGAACGTTCAGTACTTC,CASSEGLAGAKNVQYF
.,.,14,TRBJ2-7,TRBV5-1,TGCGCCAGCAGCCGGGACAACCCACTCTACGAGCAGTACTTC,CASSRDNPLYEQYF
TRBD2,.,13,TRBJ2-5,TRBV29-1,TGCAGCGTGATGACTAGCGGGGGGGAGACCCAGTACTTC,CSVMTSGGETQYF
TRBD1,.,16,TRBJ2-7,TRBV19,TGTGCCAGTAGTGTTGGACAGGTTGAGGCTACCTACGAGCAGTACTTC,CASSVGQVEATYEQYF
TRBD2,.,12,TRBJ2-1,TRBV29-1,TGCAGCGTTGAAGGGACTAGTTTTGAGCAGTTCTTC,CSVEGTSFEQFF
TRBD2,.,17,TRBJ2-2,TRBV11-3,TGTGCCAGCAGCCCCGGACTAGCGGGAGTATATACCGGGGAGCTGTTTTTT,CASSPGLAGVYTGELFF
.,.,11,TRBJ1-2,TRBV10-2,TGCGCCAGCACGGGGGGCTATGGCTACACCTTC,CASTGGYGYTF
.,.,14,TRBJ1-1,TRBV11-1,TGTGCCAGCAGCCCCGAAGGGGGTAGGACTGAAGCTTTCTTT,CASSPEGGRTEAFF
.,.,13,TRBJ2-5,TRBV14,TGTGCCAGCAGCCAGGAGTACCAAGAGACCCAGTACTTC,CASSQEYQETQYF
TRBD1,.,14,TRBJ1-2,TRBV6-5,TGTGCCAGTGGGCGGGACAGGGAAAGCTATGGCTACACCTTC,CASGRDRESYGYTF
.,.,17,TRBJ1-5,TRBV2,TGTGCCAGCACTCCCGGGACACATTTTTATAGCAATCAGCCCCAGCATTTT,CASTPGTHFYSNQPQHF
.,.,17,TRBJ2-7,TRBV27,TGTGCCAGCAGTCCCCTTTCCCGACTACCCTATTCCTACGAGCAGTACTTC,CASSPLSRLPYSYEQYF
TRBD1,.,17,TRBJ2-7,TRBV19,TGTGCCAGTAGTATATATCTGCAAGGGACAGGGGGAGGGGAGCAGTACTTC,CASSIYLQGTGGGEQYF
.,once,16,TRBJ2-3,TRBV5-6,TGTGCCAGCAGCTACACAGGGATTGGGAGCACAGATACGCAGTATTTT,CASSYTGIGSTDTQYF
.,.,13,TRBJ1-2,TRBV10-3,TGTGCCATCAGTGTAGACGGGGGGGTCGGCTACACCTTC,CAISVDGGVGYTF
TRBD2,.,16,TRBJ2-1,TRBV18,TGTGCCAGCTCACCACCCCCAGCGGGGTCCTACAATGAGCAGTTCTTC,CASSPPPAGSYNEQFF
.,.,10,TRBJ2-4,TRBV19,TGTGCCATGGGGGCCATCCTCCACTTCTTC,CAMGAILHFF
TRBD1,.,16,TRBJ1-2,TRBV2,TGTGCCAGCAGTGGACAGGGGAGTTTAGCCAACTATGGCTACACCTTC,CASSGQGSLANYGYTF